The next 24 T cell receptor beta chains were all read from a single sample in a study of cytomegalovirus exposure and HLA in healthy donors. A multiplex PCR was run with 60 Vbeta primers and 13 Jbeta primers. The repertoire was sequenced with immunoSEQ multiplex PCR; TCRdb's copy has only in-frame clones and lacks some. The sample includes some 160,000 clones, 65% to 90% of them seen just once. Material for sequencing was PBMCs. These receptors all stem from a young woman in good health and CMV-seronegative.

J is TRBJ1-1 and V is TRBV30, with D hard to call. Germline CDR1 and CDR2: GTSNPN and SVGIG (reference sequence). CDR3 size: 13 residues. The V end was cut by 1 base, the J end by 5 bases, with 11 bases between. For the CDR3, the DNA is TGTGCCTGGAGTGCCGATTACGGGACTGAAGCTTTCTTT. This encodes CAWSADYGTEAFF.

The gene calls are TRBV5-4 and TRBJ2-5; TRBD2 matches at 12 bases. Looked up from germline, CDR1 is SGHNT and CDR2 is YYREEE (reference sequence). The CDR3 has 18 amino acids. Trimming cost V 4 bases and J 5 bases; bases outside gene matches: 15. Here the CDR3 DNA reads TGTGCCAGCAGCCCAAACGGACTAGCGGGACGGATGGGGGAGACCCAGTACTTC. It encodes CASSPNGLAGRMGETQYF.

As concerns this clone: One end of the junction fails to match germline, which may point to a read error. The V and J genes are TRBV5-6 and TRBJ1-2; D remains unclear. CDR3 length: 13 amino acids. Germline V gene lookup returns CDR1 SGHDT and CDR2 YYEEEE. The CDR3 region is CASSSGSNYGYPF. The CDR3 nucleotides are TGTGCCAGCAGCTCGGGATCTAACTATGGCTACCCCTTC.

The chain combines TRBV27 with TRBJ1-4; TRBD1 agrees at 8 bases. Germline V gene sequence: CDR1 MNHEY, CDR2 SMNVEV (reference sequence). With V trimmed by 6 bases and J by 3 bases, 3 bases remained unmatched. This CDR3 comprises 14 residues. CDR3 region: CASRKTGANEKLFF. The DNA for the CDR3 is TGTGCCAGCAGAAAGACAGGGGCTAATGAAAAACTGTTTTTT.

The CDR3 bases are TGTGCCTGGAGGATGGCGGGGGTCGCCTACGAGCAGTACTTC. Its protein is CAWRMAGVAYEQYF. This chain connects TRBV30 to TRBJ2-7, with 7 positions matching TRBD2. CDR1 GTSNPN and CDR2 SVGIG come from the germline V gene (reference sequence). The CDR3 contains 14 residues. With 3 bases clipped from V and 2 bases from J, the junction kept 7 bases outside the gene matches.

J is TRBJ2-2 and V is TRBV6-5, with 8 bases identical to TRBD2. The V gene's germline CDR1 is MNHEY and CDR2 SVGAGI. The CDR3 has 16 residues. Germline trimming cut 2 bases from V and 1 base from J; bases unmatched to any gene: 3. The CDR3 here is CASSYRAGENTGELFF. CDR3 in DNA: TGTGCCAGCAGTTACAGAGCGGGGGAGAACACCGGGGAGCTGTTTTTT.

The chain recombines TRBV10-1 with TRBJ2-2; D is uncertain. The CDR3 spans 12 residues. Germline V lookup: CDR1 WNHNN, CDR2 SYGVQD (reference sequence). V lost 6 bases and J lost 7, with 9 bases in between. This CDR3 reads CASSPGRGELFF. The CDR3, as DNA: TGCGCCAGCAGCCCAGGCCGCGGGGAGCTGTTTTTT.

This rearrangement joins TRBV6-5 to TRBJ1-5; no clear D. V was cut by 6 bases and J by 0 bases, with 12 bases left in between. CDR3 length: 15 residues. The germline V gene encodes CDR1 MNHEY and CDR2 SVGAGI. The CDR3 nucleotides are TGTGCCAGCAGGCCGGGAGGGAATAGCAATCAGCCCCAGCATTTT. Translated: CASRPGGNSNQPQHF.

The V and J genes are TRBV28 and TRBJ2-7, with D perhaps matching TRBD2 (6 bases). This CDR3 has 12 amino acids. The germline CDR1 and CDR2 sequences are MDHEN and SYDVKM. V was cut by 6 bases and J by 4 bases, with 10 bases left in between. The CDR3 protein is CASREGRYEQYF. CDR3 sequence (DNA): TGTGCCAGCAGGGAGGGCCGTTACGAGCAGTACTTC.

This clone was counted between two and nine times. The chain carries TRBV6-1 and TRBJ1-3; 7 nucleotides line up with TRBD1. From germline, CDR1 is MNHNS and CDR2 SASEGT. The CDR3 totals 14 residues. Trimming at V came to 6 bases and at J to 2 bases, leaving 4 bases not matched to a gene. CDR3 sequence (DNA): TGTGCCAGCAGGAAGGGGGCAACTGGAAACACCATATATTTT. Encoded protein: CASRKGATGNTIYF.

This chain links TRBV5-4 with TRBJ1-2, with 7 bases lining up with TRBD1. Germline CDR1 SGHNT, CDR2 YYREEE (reference sequence). The V gene end was trimmed by 3 bases and the J gene end by 3 bases; junction bases not matched to a gene: 5. The CDR3 is 14 residues long. The CDR3 sequence is CASSSAGGDYGYTF. CDR3 coding DNA: TGTGCCAGCAGCTCAGCAGGGGGAGACTATGGCTACACCTTC.

The rearrangement joins TRBV28 to TRBJ1-1; TRBD1 is a possible D gene (6 bases). Trimming took off 5 bases at V and 0 bases at J, with 13 bases between the two ends. CDR1 and CDR2 (germline): MDHEN, SYDVKM. The CDR3 contains 15 residues. This CDR3 is CASSTYRVLNTEAFF. The CDR3 DNA is TGTGCCAGCAGTACCTACAGGGTTCTGAACACTGAAGCTTTCTTT.

The chain is built from TRBV27 and TRBJ2-7; tentative D call: TRBD2 (5 bases). CDR3 length: 13 amino acids. V lost 0 bases and J lost 5, with 8 bases in between. CDR1 MNHEY and CDR2 SMNVEV come from the germline V gene (reference sequence). CDR3 coding DNA: TGTGCCAGCAGTTTATCGAGGGCACACGAGCAGTACTTC. Its protein is CASSLSRAHEQYF.

This rearrangement joins TRBV11-2 to TRBJ1-6; 7 nucleotides line up with TRBD1. The V gene's germline CDR1 is SGHAT and CDR2 FQNNGV. This CDR3 contains 15 residues. Trimming removed 4 bases from V and 5 bases from J; junction bases left unmatched: 5. CDR3 nucleotides: TGTGCCAGCAGCTCCCCGGGACAGAATAATTCACCCCTCCACTTT. It specifies CASSSPGQNNSPLHF.

For this clone: This specimen includes other DNA sequences encoding the same CDR3. This sequence joins TRBV28 and TRBJ1-6; D call uncertain. The CDR3 has 13 residues. Trimming left V 5 bases short and J 5 bases short, with 7 bases between. CDR1 and CDR2 from the germline V gene are MDHEN and SYDVKM. CDR3 region: CASSRVDNSPLHF. CDR3 DNA sequence: TGTGCCAGCAGTCGGGTAGATAATTCACCCCTCCACTTT.

The chain carries TRBV9 and TRBJ1-3, with 8 bases lining up with TRBD1. The germline gives CDR1 SGDLS, CDR2 YYNGEE. V shed 4 bases and J 11 bases; nucleotides not matched to a gene: 8. This CDR3 has 13 residues. The CDR3, as DNA: TGTGCCAGCAGCCTCCAGACAGGGGAAGCCATATATTTT. It is translated as CASSLQTGEAIYF.

The chain joins TRBV7-8 to TRBJ2-5; D is possibly TRBD1 (5 bases). CDR3 length: 14 amino acids. V gave up 6 bases and J gave up 1 base, with 12 bases separating them. The germline CDR1 and CDR2 sequences are SGHVS and FQNEAQ. CDR3 sequence reads: CASSLSGIQETQYF. The CDR3 region has the DNA TGTGCCAGCAGTCTTTCAGGGATCCAAGAGACCCAGTACTTC.

The chain uses TRBV28 and TRBJ2-7; the D is unclear. The CDR3 sequence is 13 residues long. Trimming pared 2 bases from V and 2 bases from J, leaving 7 bases between. The germline V gene encodes CDR1 MDHEN and CDR2 SYDVKM. The CDR3 DNA reads TGTGCCAGCAGTTTAGCGGCTACCTACGAGCAGTACTTC. Protein sequence: CASSLAATYEQYF. Full variable domain (outside the CDR3, taken from reference TRBV28 and TRBJ2-7): DVKVTQSSRYLVKRTGEKVFLECVQDMDHENMFWYRQDPGLGLRLIYFSYDVKMKEKGDIPEGYSVSREKKERFSLILESASTNQTSMYLCASSLAATYEQYFGPGTRLTVT.

The V call is TRBV5-4, the J call TRBJ2-5; 10 bases agree with TRBD1. CDR3 size: 15 residues. After removal of 7 bases from V and 5 bases from J, the junction contained 11 bases not matched to a gene. Germline V lookup: CDR1 SGHNT, CDR2 YYREEE (reference sequence). The chain's CDR3 is CASGTGTGDRETQYF. The CDR3 DNA reads as TGTGCCAGCGGCACCGGGACAGGGGATCGTGAGACCCAGTACTTC.

This rearrangement joins TRBV4-1 to TRBJ1-2, with 7 nucleotides matching TRBD1. V lost 1 base to trimming and J lost 5 bases; unmatched junction nucleotides: 1. The CDR3 sequence is 13 residues long. Germline V CDR1 and CDR2: MGHRA, YSYEKL. The CDR3 here is CASSQAQGYGYTF. The DNA for the CDR3 is TGCGCCAGCAGCCAAGCACAGGGGTATGGCTACACCTTC.

The rearrangement uses TRBV2 and TRBJ1-6; D possibly corresponds to TRBD1 (6 bases). Germline CDR1 and CDR2: SNHLY and FYNNEI. Trimming took 4 bases from V and 9 from J, leaving 13 bases between them. The CDR3 length is 14 residues. The CDR3 region is CASSVSQGGSPLHF. The CDR3 bases are TGTGCCAGCAGTGTTTCACAGGGCGGTTCACCCCTCCACTTT.

In this sample, this clone turned up a few times. This chain joins TRBV7-8 and TRBJ2-7, with 8 nucleotides matching TRBD2. V was clipped by 1 base and J by 3 bases; unmatched bases: 2. There are 14 residues in the CDR3. Looked up from germline, CDR1 is SGHVS and CDR2 is FQNEAQ. CDR3 sequence: CASSLGGRFYEQYF. CDR3 in DNA: TGTGCCAGCAGCTTAGGCGGGAGGTTCTACGAGCAGTACTTC.

This clone was found once. The chain combines TRBV10-3 with TRBJ1-4; D is unclear. The V and J ends lost 4 bases and 4 bases respectively, with 4 bases between them. This CDR3 spans 12 amino acids. Per germline, CDR1 ENHRY and CDR2 SYGVKD. The CDR3 protein is CAISGDNEKLFF. The CDR3 DNA sequence: TGTGCCATCAGTGGAGATAATGAAAAACTGTTTTTT.

The chain uses TRBV18 and TRBJ1-4; 12 nucleotides line up with TRBD1. Per the germline V gene, CDR1 is KGHSH and CDR2 is LQKENI. The CDR3 is made up of 18 amino acids. The junction had 13 bases not matched to a gene; V was cut back by 4 bases and J by 7 bases. The CDR3 spells CASSRSSRDRGLGEKLFF. As DNA, the CDR3 is TGTGCCAGCTCACGGTCCTCCCGGGACAGGGGGCTTGGTGAAAAACTGTTTTTT.